Shown below are 32 T cell receptor beta chains from a single sample sequenced in a study of T-cell memory formation after mild COVID-19. TCRdb redid the calling of the 5' RACE reads with MiXCR, one entry per CDR3 protein. The table includes around 320,000 distinct CDR3 sequences, roughly a fifth detected once. Sequencing input: PBMCs or a T cell subset sorted from them (not recorded which). These receptors all come from a man between 18 and 35 years old who had mild COVID-19 (a few samples of this study predate the infection). Cell type and time point are not known.

V usage is TRBV6-5 and J usage is TRBJ2-2; TRBD1 matches at 8 bases. This CDR3 spans 17 amino acids. The J segment lost 2 bases and the V segment lost 5 bases, leaving 10 bases of the junction unmatched. Germline values: CDR1 MNHEY, CDR2 SVGAGI. CDR3 region: CASSLSTGVHNTGELFF. The DNA of the CDR3 is TGTGCCAGCAGTCTCTCGACAGGGGTGCACAACACCGGGGAGCTGTTTTTT.

The table lists this clonotype with a few counts. This chain links TRBV6-4 with TRBJ1-5; D call uncertain. The CDR3 loop spans 13 amino acids. The germline V gene encodes CDR1 MRHNA and CDR2 SNTAGT. V was cut by 3 bases and J by 3 bases, with 6 bases left in between. The CDR3 protein is CASSDRPNQPQHF. The CDR3, as DNA: TGTGCCAGCAGTGATCGGCCCAATCAGCCCCAGCATTTT.

V gene TRBV20-1 combines with J gene TRBJ2-7; unclear D gene. Germline V gene lookup returns CDR1 DFQATT and CDR2 SNEGSKA (reference sequence). The CDR3 contains 13 residues. Trimming pared 0 bases from V and 6 bases from J, leaving 12 bases between. The CDR3 sequence: CSAREVWASEQYV. The DNA for the CDR3 is TGCAGTGCTAGAGAGGTATGGGCCAGCGAGCAGTACGTC.

This clonotype was observed a handful of times. The V call is TRBV6-5, the J call TRBJ1-6; 7 nucleotides agree with TRBD1. Germline assignment: CDR1 MNHEY and CDR2 SVGAGI. The CDR3 extends over 16 amino acids. V shed 2 bases and J 3 bases; nucleotides not matched to a gene: 4. CDR3 nucleotide sequence: TGTGCCAGCAGTTACGAGGGACAGTTCTATAATTCACCCCTCCACTTT. Its translation is CASSYEGQFYNSPLHF.

The chain uses TRBV4-1 and TRBJ1-5; D not certain. This CDR3 has 13 residues. Germline V gives CDR1 MGHRA, CDR2 YSYEKL. Between the trimmed V and J ends, which lost 0 bases and 8 bases, there was a span of 8 bases. DNA of the CDR3: TGCGCCAGCAGCCAAGATCTTTTCGAGCCCCAGCATTTT. It encodes CASSQDLFEPQHF.

V is TRBV12-3 or TRBV12-4 and J is TRBJ1-6, with TRBD1 as a possible D gene (6 bases). Trimming left V 3 bases short and J 7 bases short, with 16 bases between. The CDR3 has 16 amino acids. The chain's CDR3 is CASSFGGGIRNSPLHF. The CDR3 DNA sequence: TGTGCCAGCAGTTTCGGAGGGGGGATCAGGAATTCACCCCTCCACTTT.

This clonotype showed up just a few times. One junction end does not reproduce the germline sequence, and a read error may be involved. The chain employs TRBV12-3 or TRBV12-4 and TRBJ2-2; tentatively, D is TRBD2 (6 bases). CDR3 length: 15 residues. The CDR3 loop reads CASRLAERNTGELFF. The CDR3 DNA reads as TGTGCCAGCAGATTAGCGGAGCGGAACACCGGGGAGCTGTTTTTT.

The sample holds a few counts of this clonotype. The chain links TRBV12-3 or TRBV12-4 to TRBJ2-2, with 9 bases that match TRBD2. The CDR3 is made up of 16 amino acids. V gave up 3 bases and J gave up 5 bases; unmatched junction bases: 7. The DNA for the CDR3 is TGTGCCAGCAGTTTCTGGGTGACTAGCGGTACCGGGGAGCTGTTTTTT. Translating it yields CASSFWVTSGTGELFF.

This chain connects TRBV4-3 to TRBJ1-6; D is undetermined. The CDR3 runs to 14 residues. Germline V gene data show CDR1 as LGHNA and CDR2 as YSLEER. Trimming pared 0 bases from V and 7 bases from J, leaving 7 bases between. The CDR3 DNA reads TGCGCCAGCAGCCAAGATAGCAAGAATTCACCCCTCCACTTT. This sequence encodes CASSQDSKNSPLHF.

The rearrangement links TRBV4-1 to TRBJ1-1; 8 bases align to TRBD1. The V gene's germline CDR1 is MGHRA and CDR2 YSYEKL. This CDR3 has 15 residues. Trimming removed 0 bases from V and 8 bases from J; junction bases left unmatched: 8. The CDR3 sequence is CASSQDYQGAGEAFF. The CDR3 bases are TGCGCCAGCAGCCAAGATTATCAGGGGGCGGGGGAAGCTTTCTTT.

The chain employs TRBV29-1 and TRBJ1-1; D is ambiguous. The CDR3 sequence is 15 residues long. CDR1 is SQVTM, CDR2 ANQGSEA, per germline. V was cut by 4 bases and J by 0 bases, with 15 bases left in between. The CDR3 DNA follows: TGCAGCGTTGTTATCCCGCGGACGGTGAACACTGAAGCTTTCTTT. This gives the protein CSVVIPRTVNTEAFF.

In its sample, this clonotype was seen a few times. The chain uses TRBV6-2 or TRBV6-3 and TRBJ2-5, with a weak D call TRBD2 (5 bases). Trimming left V 5 bases short and J 4 bases short, with 17 bases between. This CDR3 spans 15 amino acids. Germline V gives CDR1 MNHEY, CDR2 SVGEGT. CDR3 protein: CASSPRASGRETQYF. The CDR3 nucleotides are TGTGCCAGCAGTCCCCGGGCCTCTGGGAGAGAGACCCAGTACTTC.

Only a few counts were recorded for this clonotype. V gene TRBV28 combines with J gene TRBJ1-2; D is perhaps TRBD1 (6 bases). Germline CDR1 is MDHEN and CDR2 is SYDVKM. V shed 7 bases and J shed 4 bases, with 16 bases lying between them. The length of the CDR3 is 14 residues. The CDR3 region is CASTASGAIYGYTF. In DNA, the CDR3 is TGTGCCAGCACCGCATCAGGGGCAATCTATGGCTACACCTTC.

In this sample, this clonotype turned up once. The germline gene is not matched at one end of the junction; a read error may be the cause. This chain uses TRBV7-9 with TRBJ1-3, with 7 bases that match TRBD1. Germline values: CDR1 SEHNR, CDR2 FQNEAQ (reference sequence). This CDR3 is 16 amino acids long. The CDR3 loop reads CTSSYPQDRAGNTIYF. The DNA of the CDR3 is TGTACCAGCAGCTACCCTCAAGACAGGGCTGGAAACACCATATATTTT.

This clonotype was seen a handful of times. This chain links TRBV6-2 or TRBV6-3 with TRBJ2-5; D remains unclear. The germline V and J ends were trimmed by 8 bases and 1 base, with 17 bases remaining between them. Germline loops: CDR1 MNHEY, CDR2 SVGEGT. The CDR3 is made up of 15 amino acids. As DNA, the CDR3 is TGTGCCAGCTCAAAGGACCAAAACCTCCAAGAGACCCAGTACTTC. This encodes CASSKDQNLQETQYF.

This clonotype was observed many times. This sequence joins TRBV12-3 or TRBV12-4 and TRBJ1-1; D not certain. V was pared by 7 bases and J by 3 bases, with 9 bases between. The CDR3 covers 12 residues. This CDR3 is CASTQVDTEAFF. In DNA, the CDR3 is TGTGCCAGCACCCAAGTGGACACTGAAGCTTTCTTT.

The chain uses TRBV5-1 and TRBJ2-7, with D perhaps TRBD1 or TRBD2 (5 bases each). The germline V and J ends were trimmed by 4 bases and 4 bases, with 18 bases remaining between them. Looked up from germline, CDR1 is SGHRS and CDR2 is YFSETQ. This CDR3 spans 15 amino acids. Here the CDR3 reads CASSRGGKRSYEQYF. The CDR3 DNA reads as TGCGCCAGCAGCCGTGGGGGAAAACGGTCTTACGAGCAGTACTTC.

This clonotype occurred many times. This chain links TRBV4-2 with TRBJ2-3; 7 bases are shared with TRBD2. The CDR3 is made up of 18 amino acids. From germline, CDR1 is LGHNA and CDR2 YNFKEQ. J lost 1 base, V lost 1 base, and 11 bases had no gene match. CDR3 DNA: TGTGCCAGCAGCCAAGCCCTCGGTGGGGGGAGGGGCACAGATACGCAGTATTTT. The encoded protein is CASSQALGGGRGTDTQYF.

The rearrangement joins TRBV5-1 to TRBJ1-4; D might be TRBD1 (5 bases). In germline, CDR1 is SGHRS, CDR2 YFSETQ. The V end was cut by 3 bases, the J end by 7 bases, with 10 bases between. The CDR3 runs 13 residues. CDR3 amino acids: CASSSGGGEKLFF. The CDR3 nucleotides are TGCGCCAGCAGCTCGGGGGGAGGTGAAAAACTGTTTTTT.

This clonotype has a single count. The rearrangement links TRBV5-1 to TRBJ1-1; 9 bases are shared with TRBD1. This CDR3 spans 17 amino acids. J gave up 4 bases and V 4 bases, and 14 bases lay outside the gene matches. Germline CDR1 reads SGHRS; CDR2 reads YFSETQ. The chain's CDR3 is CASSGGPPGQGVTEAFF. The CDR3 coding sequence is TGCGCCAGCAGCGGAGGACCCCCGGGACAGGGTGTCACTGAAGCTTTCTTT.

This clonotype was seen ten or more times. The J gene is TRBJ1-1, the V gene TRBV27; perhaps TRBD1 as D (5 bases). The germline V and J ends were trimmed by 2 bases and 5 bases, with 9 bases remaining between them. The CDR3 is 13 residues long. Germline-derived CDR1 and CDR2 are MNHEY and SMNVEV (reference sequence). The CDR3 here is CASSLQGITEAFF. In DNA, the CDR3 is TGTGCCAGCAGTTTACAGGGTATTACTGAAGCTTTCTTT.

The chain combines TRBV20-1 with TRBJ2-5, with D hard to call. CDR3 length equals 11 residues. Germline values: CDR1 DFQATT, CDR2 SNEGSKA (reference sequence). V was trimmed by 6 bases and J by 6 bases, leaving 11 bases between them. CDR3 region: CSATSRQTQYF. CDR3 DNA sequence: TGCAGTGCCACAAGCCGGCAGACCCAGTACTTC.

The gene calls are TRBV20-1 and TRBJ2-3; possible D gene TRBD1, 5 bases. The V gene's germline CDR1 is DFQATT and CDR2 SNEGSKA (reference sequence). CDR3 length: 13 amino acids. The V end was cut by 3 bases, the J end by 3 bases, with 10 bases between. The CDR3 DNA reads TGCAGTGCTAGTCTTCAGGGTACAGATACGCAGTATTTT. Protein product: CSASLQGTDTQYF.

The chain is built from TRBV29-1 and TRBJ1-1, with a tentative D call TRBD1 (6 bases). V lost 5 bases and J lost 4, with 14 bases in between. The CDR3 loop spans 13 amino acids. In germline, CDR1 is SQVTM, CDR2 ANQGSEA. The CDR3 nucleotides read TGCAGCGTTAATACAGGGTTGGGCACTGAAGCTTTCTTT. Translation: CSVNTGLGTEAFF.

V and J are TRBV6-5 and TRBJ1-5; maybe TRBD1 (6 bases). CDR3 length equals 17 residues. Looked up from germline, CDR1 is MNHEY and CDR2 is SVGAGI. Between the trimmed V and J ends, which lost 0 bases and 5 bases, there was a span of 17 bases. The CDR3 loop is CASSYSNVRGFHQPQHF. CDR3 bases: TGTGCCAGCAGTTACTCGAACGTCAGGGGATTCCATCAGCCCCAGCATTTT.

The chain carries TRBV7-9 and TRBJ1-2, with TRBD1 matching over 7 bases. This CDR3 is 13 amino acids long. Per germline, CDR1 SEHNR and CDR2 FQNEAQ (reference sequence). The V gene end was trimmed by 3 bases and the J gene end by 7 bases; junction bases not matched to a gene: 5. CDR3 DNA: TGTGCCAGCAGCTTGGACAGGCAAGGTGGCTACACCTTC. Translating gives CASSLDRQGGYTF.

This clonotype has only a few counts. V usage is TRBV4-3 and J usage is TRBJ2-3, with 11 bases fitting TRBD2. V was clipped by 0 bases and J by 1 base; unmatched bases: 3. Germline V gene sequence: CDR1 LGHNA, CDR2 YSLEER. The CDR3 runs to 17 residues. Written as DNA, the CDR3 is TGCGCCAGCAGCCAAGATCTGACTAGCGGGGGCACAGATACGCAGTATTTT. Its protein is CASSQDLTSGGTDTQYF.

This clonotype was observed a handful of times. V is TRBV7-2 and J is TRBJ2-6; unclear D gene. V shed 8 bases and J shed 1 base, with 12 bases lying between them. This CDR3 is 15 amino acids long. Germline lookup yields CDR1 SGHTA and CDR2 FQGNSA. CDR3 sequence (DNA): TGTGCCAGCCGTCCGGTGGGATCTGGGGCCAACGTCCTGACTTTC. Translated, it gives CASRPVGSGANVLTF.

The sample holds a few counts of this clonotype. The chain recombines TRBV24-1 with TRBJ2-3; a weak D match, TRBD1 (6 bases). The germline V gene encodes CDR1 KGHDR and CDR2 SFDVKD. This CDR3 is built from 16 residues. V was trimmed by 4 bases and J by 3 bases, leaving 16 bases between them. Written as DNA, the CDR3 is TGTGCCACCAGTGACCCCCTTTCCGGGACAACAGATACGCAGTATTTT. Residues: CATSDPLSGTTDTQYF.

There are a few counts of this clonotype. The rearrangement uses TRBV5-1 and TRBJ1-1; TRBD1 might be the D (5 bases). Trimming removed 0 bases from V and 4 bases from J, with 13 bases in between. Germline V gene lookup returns CDR1 SGHRS and CDR2 YFSETQ. The CDR3 is 15 residues long. CDR3 in amino acids: CASSLGSRQGTEAFF. The CDR3 coding sequence is TGCGCCAGCAGCTTGGGATCGAGGCAGGGCACTGAAGCTTTCTTT.

This clonotype turned up a few times. The chain links TRBV28 to TRBJ2-7; perhaps TRBD2 as D (5 bases). This CDR3 region has 14 residues. V was shortened by 6 bases and J by 0 bases, with 12 bases between the two germline ends. Germline lookup yields CDR1 MDHEN and CDR2 SYDVKM. This chain's CDR3 is CASSRSGSSYEQYV. In nucleotides, the CDR3 is TGTGCCAGCAGCAGGTCGGGGAGCTCCTACGAGCAGTACGTC.

This clonotype was recorded many times. This rearrangement joins TRBV6-4 to TRBJ2-3, with D maybe TRBD2 (5 bases). Germline CDR1 MRHNA, CDR2 SNTAGT. The CDR3 runs to 13 residues. Trimming took 6 bases from V and 0 from J, leaving 7 bases between them. The CDR3 reads CASSRTSTDTQYF. The DNA for the CDR3 is TGTGCCAGCAGCCGGACTAGCACAGATACGCAGTATTTT.